A selection of T cell receptor beta chains follows, all from one sample in a study of PD-1 blockade in classical Hodgkin lymphoma. Clones were read by immunoSEQ multiplex PCR, and TCRdb kept only the in-frame ones, dropping some. The repertoire has some 30,000 clones, 81% of them found once; the top ten carry 17%. Sequenced here: peripheral blood mononuclear cells (PBMCs), sampled before the fourth cycle of nivolumab. These receptors all come from a human donor with classical Hodgkin lymphoma. Both conserved end residues are part of each CDR3. The order of the fields is V gene, CDR3 protein.

>TRBV19
CASSNDRVGGAGETQYF
>TRBV2
CASSLTGSTGELFF
>TRBV6-6
CASSSDGPPYNEQFF
>TRBV11-3
CASSLGQGLETQYF
>TRBV13
CASSHDRETTNEKLFF
>TRBV4-3
CASSQGTVNEQFF
>TRBV7-8
CASSGSNQPQHF
>TRBV6-5
CASRGKDEKLFF
>TRBV30
CAWARTGGSSDTQYF
>TRBV27
CASRDRDSPLHF
>TRBV5-1
CASSPGPYNEQFF
>TRBV6-6
CASSYNGMNTGELFF
>TRBV10-1
CASRRDLNTEAFF
>TRBV7-2
CASSGTSGFPSTDTQYF
>TRBV10-3
CAIRGTGGYTGELFF
>TRBV15
CATRPSTGRGSYEQYF
>TRBV28
CASSLWGYEQFF
>TRBV9
CASSVQGAPNQPQHF
>TRBV28
CASKGELLSQAFF
>TRBV4-2
CASSQGIPGGNTIYF
>TRBV2
CASSHQSGTPNNEQFF
>TRBV10-3
CASQRGDEQFF
>TRBV6-5
CASSYGWGPGTGGYTF
>TRBV19
CASSMSGERYNEQFF
>TRBV28
CASSEAGTRSWTSSYNEQFF
>TRBV5-1
CASSWGLEETQYF
>TRBV9
CASSVGPGEQFF
>TRBV5-4
CASSSLAANTGELFF
>TRBV11-2
CASSPTDTQYF
>TRBV10-1
CASSEGGPTYF
>TRBV7-2
CASRPPGGGGSDTQYF
>TRBV19
CASSMVDTQYF
>TRBV28
CASSPRMGLAGQETQYF
>TRBV10-3
CAISRTGTGNNEQYF
>TRBV5-6
CASSLADWGFYGYTF
>TRBV6-5
CASSSGSANTEAFF
>TRBV5-1
CASSLDPSYNEQFF
>TRBV13
CASSLIGFGEQFF
>TRBV9
CASSVGDLAGAQTQYF
>TRBV6-6
CASSYRRLTRNYGYTF